This T cell receptor (beta chain) was profiled in a study of somatic mutations in cytotoxic T cells in rheumatoid arthritis. Overall study findings and caveats: Each of about an eighth of the roughly 65 patients had a largest CD8+ clone that made up more than 20% of CD8+ cells.

The table came from immunoSEQ multiplex PCR; TCRdb's copy has only in-frame clones and leaves some out. The sample contains some 10,000 clones, around 82% of which appear only once. This clone was recorded once. The antigen is unknown. The CDR3 extends over 13 amino acids. Germline V gene data show CDR1 as SGHRS and CDR2 as YFSETQ. V was trimmed by 0 bases and J by 7 bases, leaving 7 bases between them. This clonotype was sampled from an adult with rheumatoid arthritis. The sequencing input was CD8+ T cells sorted from blood. The chain links TRBV5-1 to TRBJ2-2; D is perhaps TRBD1 (5 bases). CDR3 sequence: CASSLGGSGELFF. The CDR3 nucleotides read TGCGCCAGCAGCTTGGGGGGCAGCGGGGAGCTGTTTTTT.